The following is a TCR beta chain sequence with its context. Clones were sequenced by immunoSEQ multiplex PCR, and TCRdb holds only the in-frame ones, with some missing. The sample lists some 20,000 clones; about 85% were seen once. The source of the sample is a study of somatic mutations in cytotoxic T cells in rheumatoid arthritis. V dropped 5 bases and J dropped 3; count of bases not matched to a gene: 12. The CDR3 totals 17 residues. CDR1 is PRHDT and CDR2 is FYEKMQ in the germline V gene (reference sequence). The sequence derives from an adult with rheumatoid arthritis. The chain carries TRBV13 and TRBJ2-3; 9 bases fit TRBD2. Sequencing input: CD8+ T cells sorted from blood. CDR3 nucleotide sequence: TGTGCCAGCAGCGACATAGATGGCGGGAGGGGAACAGATACGCAGTATTTT. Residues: CASSDIDGGRGTDTQYF.